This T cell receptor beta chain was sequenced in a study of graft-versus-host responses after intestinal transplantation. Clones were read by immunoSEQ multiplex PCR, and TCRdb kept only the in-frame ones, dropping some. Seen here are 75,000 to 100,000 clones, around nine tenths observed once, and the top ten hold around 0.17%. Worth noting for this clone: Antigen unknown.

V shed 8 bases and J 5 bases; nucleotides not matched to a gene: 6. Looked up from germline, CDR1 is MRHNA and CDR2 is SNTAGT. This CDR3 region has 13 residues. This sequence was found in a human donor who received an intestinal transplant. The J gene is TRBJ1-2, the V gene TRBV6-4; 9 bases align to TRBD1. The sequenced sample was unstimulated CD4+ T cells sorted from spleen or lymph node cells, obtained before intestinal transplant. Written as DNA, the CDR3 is TGTGCCAGCGCCTGGGGACAGGGTTATGGCTACACCTTC. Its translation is CASAWGQGYGYTF.